A single sample gave rise to the 8 T cell receptor beta chains below, sequenced in a study of shared clonotypes between healthy human individuals. Here immunoSEQ multiplex PCR was the method, and the copy in TCRdb shows in-frame clones only, minus some. Of around 620,000 clones listed, approximately 95% are singletons. CD8 cells regarded as naive lacked CD45RO, were positively chosen for CCR7, and omitted terminally differentiated effector memory CD45RA+ cells. The source material was naive CD8+ T cells sorted from blood. These receptors were collected from a woman in her twenties or thirties in good health.

The gene calls are TRBV13 and TRBJ2-2; D unclear. Germline values: CDR1 PRHDT, CDR2 FYEKMQ (reference sequence). V lost 4 bases and J lost 5, with 8 bases in between. This CDR3 spans 13 amino acids. The CDR3 sequence is CASSSIRTGELFF. The CDR3 nucleotides read TGTGCCAGCAGCTCAATAAGGACCGGGGAGCTGTTTTTT.

This chain links TRBV29-1 with TRBJ2-7, with 7 bases aligning to TRBD2. J was trimmed by 1 base and V by 5 bases; bases with no gene match: 5. From germline, CDR1 is SQVTM and CDR2 ANQGSEA. This CDR3 has 13 residues. The CDR3 DNA reads TGCAGCGTTTCGGCGGGAGATTCCTACGAGCAGTACTTC. It specifies CSVSAGDSYEQYF.

This clone was observed a few times. The CDR3 reads CASSTGPDVLTF. CDR3 nucleotide sequence: TGTGCCAGCAGCACCGGGCCCGACGTCCTGACTTTC. V usage is TRBV9 and J usage is TRBJ2-6; unclear D gene. This CDR3 has 12 amino acids. V lost 4 bases and J lost 11, with 10 bases in between. Per the germline V gene, CDR1 is SGDLS and CDR2 is YYNGEE. The variable domain in full, completed from reference TRBV9 and TRBJ2-6, reads DSGVTQTPKHLITATGQRVTLRCSPRSGDLSVYWYQQSLDQGLQFLIQYYNGEERAKGNILERFSAQQFPDLHSELNLSSLELGDSALYFCASSTGPDVLTFGAGSRLTVL.

This clone was observed a single time. The V and J genes are TRBV9 and TRBJ2-7; no clear D. V was shortened by 0 bases and J by 7 bases, with 11 bases between the two germline ends. CDR1 is SGDLS, CDR2 YYNGEE, per germline. The CDR3 consists of 13 residues. The DNA of the CDR3 is TGTGCCAGCAGCGTAGTCGACGGGCTGGAGCAGTACTTC. It encodes CASSVVDGLEQYF.

The V gene is TRBV11-2, the J gene TRBJ2-1; 8 bases match TRBD2. The CDR3 contains 17 residues. The germline V gene encodes CDR1 SGHAT and CDR2 FQNNGV. V gave up 1 base and J gave up 6 bases; unmatched junction bases: 11. This CDR3 reads CASSLGWEAGEGNEQFF. CDR3 bases: TGTGCCAGCAGCTTAGGATGGGAAGCGGGAGAGGGCAATGAGCAGTTCTTC. The full variable domain, completed using reference TRBV11-2 and TRBJ2-1, is EAGVAQSPRYKIIEKRQSVAFWCNPISGHATLYWYQQILGQGPKLLIQFQNNGVVDDSQLPKDRFSAERLKGVDSTLKIQPAKLEDSAVYLCASSLGWEAGEGNEQFFGPGTRLTVL.

The chain has TRBV27 and TRBJ1-1; D unclear. Trimming left V 0 bases short and J 3 bases short, with 11 bases between. Germline CDR1 and CDR2: MNHEY and SMNVEV (reference sequence). The CDR3 is made up of 15 amino acids. The CDR3 DNA sequence: TGTGCCAGCAGTTTATCACATGGGAGAGACACTGAAGCTTTCTTT. Protein sequence: CASSLSHGRDTEAFF.

The V and J genes are TRBV28 and TRBJ2-7; D unresolved. Germline-derived CDR1 and CDR2 are MDHEN and SYDVKM. This CDR3 comprises 12 residues. Trimming took off 0 bases at V and 5 bases at J, with 5 bases between the two ends. In DNA, the CDR3 is TGTGCCAGCAGTTTATGGGGTAACGAGCAGTACTTC. Translating it yields CASSLWGNEQYF.

The V call is TRBV12-1, the J call TRBJ2-1; TRBD2, as called in the table, went unchecked against the DNA. TRBV12-1 is a documented pseudogene. The CDR3 loop spans 18 amino acids. The CDR3 bases are TGTGCCAGCAGCCCGCAGGGTAGCGGGCTGGGTTCGACCAATGAGCAGTTCTTC. It yields the protein CASSPQGSGLGSTNEQFF.